Each of the 3 T cell receptor beta chains below was sequenced from the same sample in a study of a mutant IDH1 vaccine in newly diagnosed glioma. The time point was: week 23, last vaccination. All doses held 300 ug of mutant IDH1 20-mer peptide, with topical imiquimod. Their antigen targets remain unknown. Assay: immunoSEQ multiplex PCR; the TCRdb copy retains only in-frame clones and omits some. The data contain about 53,000 clones, roughly 81% of them seen just once; the ten biggest clones take up approximately 8.2%. The sample consisted of PBMCs, taken from a glioma patient whose treatment included an IDH1 peptide vaccine. The receptors come from a woman between 40 and 50 years old with glioma. Some clones in this sample may be carry-over from other donors' samples.

This chain links TRBV13 with TRBJ1-1; no clear D. V was shortened by 8 bases and J by 0 bases, with 16 bases between the two germline ends. This CDR3 is 15 amino acids long. Germline CDR1 reads PRHDT; CDR2 reads FYEKMQ (reference sequence). The CDR3 region is CASLRGEAMNTEAFF. CDR3 sequence (DNA): TGTGCCAGCCTGCGCGGGGAGGCGATGAACACTGAAGCTTTCTTT.

The gene calls are TRBV9 and TRBJ2-2; D not resolved. CDR1 and CDR2 (germline): SGDLS, YYNGEE. The CDR3 length is 17 residues. Trimming took 3 bases from V and 0 from J, leaving 15 bases between them. The CDR3 here is CASSGAVLSANTGELFF. As DNA, the CDR3 is TGTGCCAGCAGCGGGGCAGTCCTAAGTGCGAACACCGGGGAGCTGTTTTTT. The variable domain in full, with the rest retrieved from reference TRBV9 and TRBJ2-2, is DSGVTQTPKHLITATGQRVTLRCSPRSGDLSVYWYQQSLDQGLQFLIQYYNGEERAKGNILERFSAQQFPDLHSELNLSSLELGDSALYFCASSGAVLSANTGELFFGEGSRLTVL.

The rearrangement uses TRBV6-5 and TRBJ1-3; D unresolved. The CDR3 contains 15 residues. Per germline, CDR1 MNHEY and CDR2 SVGAGI. Trimming removed 0 bases at V and 2 bases at J, with 8 bases between. For the CDR3, the DNA is TGTGCCAGCAGTTACTCCGGACGGGCTGGAAACACCATATATTTT. It encodes CASSYSGRAGNTIYF.